The next 22 T cell receptor beta chains were all read from a single sample in a study of T cells in localized non-small cell lung cancer. Measured with immunoSEQ multiplex PCR; TCRdb has only the in-frame clones, and not every one. The repertoire includes roughly 1,700 clones, around 36% of them detected once, and roughly 35% sits in the top ten. The starting material was normal lung tissue next to the tumor, obtained before any cancer treatment. Receptors originate from a woman aged 35-75 years with stage II lung adenocarcinoma.

The chain links TRBV28 to TRBJ2-1; D may match TRBD1 or TRBD2 (5 bases each). The germline V gene has CDR1 MDHEN and CDR2 SYDVKM. V lost 3 bases to trimming and J lost 5 bases, with 14 bases between them. The CDR3 covers 15 residues. CDR3 loop: CASSLGWGTNNEQFF. CDR3 coding DNA: TGTGCCAGCAGTTTGGGCTGGGGGACCAACAATGAGCAGTTCTTC.

J is TRBJ1-3 and V is TRBV28, with TRBD1 matching over 11 bases. Germline V gene data show CDR1 as MDHEN and CDR2 as SYDVKM. CDR3 size: 17 residues. Trimming cost V 5 bases and J 0 bases; bases outside gene matches: 6. This CDR3 is CASSAFGTGGSGNTIYF. The DNA of the CDR3 is TGTGCCAGCAGTGCCTTCGGGACAGGGGGCTCTGGAAACACCATATATTTT.

V gene TRBV11-3 combines with J gene TRBJ2-1; no clear D. The ends were cut back, 5 bases at V and 0 bases at J, with 17 bases in the middle. The CDR3 is 17 amino acids. Germline V lookup: CDR1 SGHNT, CDR2 YENEEA. For the CDR3, the DNA is TGTGCCAGCAGCGCCGATATCGATTCGAGCTCCTACAATGAGCAGTTCTTC. It codes for CASSADIDSSSYNEQFF.

In this sample, this clone turned up a few times. The V gene is TRBV1, the J gene TRBJ1-4; the D call TRBD1 from the table was never checked on the DNA. TRBV1 is annotated as a pseudogene. CDR3 length equals 14 residues. The CDR3 loop is CASSRTGGFEKLFF. The DNA for the CDR3 is TGCGCCAGCAGCCGGACAGGAGGCTTTGAAAAACTGTTTTTT.

This chain uses TRBV19 with TRBJ2-7; 7 nucleotides line up with TRBD1. J gave up 8 bases and V 4 bases, and 11 bases lay outside the gene matches. Germline assignment: CDR1 LNHDA and CDR2 SQIVND (reference sequence). CDR3 length: 14 amino acids. CDR3 residues: CASSRAPGQSKQYF. In DNA, the CDR3 is TGTGCCAGTAGTAGGGCTCCGGGACAGAGTAAGCAGTACTTC.

The rearrangement joins TRBV15 to TRBJ1-5; D uncertain. Looked up from germline, CDR1 is LNHNV and CDR2 is YYDKDF (reference sequence). Trimming removed 0 bases from V and 5 bases from J, with 8 bases in between. This CDR3 is built from 14 residues. Here the CDR3 DNA reads TGTGCCACCAGCAGAGAGGGAATATATCAGCCCCAGCATTTT. Translated: CATSREGIYQPQHF.

This clone ranks as large. This chain joins TRBV7-1 and TRBJ2-2; either TRBD1 or TRBD2 may fit D (5 bases each). TRBV7-1 is an ORF, and what it does is uncertain. V lost 5 bases and J 7 bases, leaving 14 bases between the germline ends. The CDR3 covers 14 residues. The CDR3: CASSPGTVGGELFF. The CDR3 DNA reads as TGTGCCAGCAGCCCCGGGACGGTTGGCGGGGAGCTGTTTTTT.

This chain joins TRBV15 and TRBJ1-6; 8 nucleotides match TRBD1. Germline V gene lookup returns CDR1 LNHNV and CDR2 YYDKDF (reference sequence). After removal of 0 bases from V and 8 bases from J, the junction contained 6 bases not matched to a gene. The length of the CDR3 is 16 residues. The CDR3 is CATSREGTGTYSPLHF. CDR3 coding DNA: TGTGCCACCAGCAGAGAGGGGACAGGAACCTATTCACCCCTCCACTTT.

A note on this clone: With the read ending 1 residue before the CDR3 end, the germline J gene is used to fill in that end. The chain has TRBV10-3 and TRBJ2-7, with D maybe TRBD1 (5 bases). The germline CDR1 and CDR2 sequences are ENHRY and SYGVKD. Trimming cost V 0 bases and J 10 bases, with 19 bases left between them. The CDR3 consists of 15 residues. CDR3 sequence: CAISESGSGYSVQYF. The CDR3 DNA, read in part, is TGTGCCATCAGTGAGTCAGGTTCAGGGTACTCCGTTCAGTAC.

The chain links TRBV28 to TRBJ2-2; no definite D call. The CDR3 has 15 amino acids. Germline-derived CDR1 and CDR2 are MDHEN and SYDVKM. Trimming cost V 7 bases and J 1 base, with 13 bases left between them. CDR3 protein: CASNIHSENTGELFF. CDR3 coding DNA: TGTGCCAGCAATATACACAGTGAGAACACCGGGGAGCTGTTTTTT.

The sample holds a few counts of this clone. The CDR3: CASSQDWQGNTIYF. CDR3 DNA sequence: TGCGCCAGCAGCCAAGACTGGCAGGGAAACACCATATATTTT. This sequence joins TRBV4-1 and TRBJ1-3; D gene ambiguous. This CDR3 has 14 amino acids. The ends were cut back, 0 bases at V and 4 bases at J, with 7 bases in the middle. Germline CDR1 MGHRA, CDR2 YSYEKL.

This chain uses TRBV9 with TRBJ2-2, with D possibly called TRBD1 or TRBD2 (5 bases each). Germline V CDR1 and CDR2: SGDLS, YYNGEE. Deletions cut 3 bases from V and 5 bases from J, with 8 bases between. The CDR3 has 13 amino acids. CDR3 sequence reads: CASSGGVTGELFF. DNA of the CDR3: TGTGCCAGCAGCGGAGGGGTGACCGGGGAGCTGTTTTTT.

There are a few counts of this clone. Mismatch with germline at one junction end may stem from a read error. This sequence joins TRBV30 and TRBJ1-1; no clear D gene. This CDR3 has 13 residues. From germline, CDR1 is GTSNPN and CDR2 SVGIG (reference sequence). The CDR3 DNA follows: TGTGCCTGGAGTGTACTAAGCCGCACTGAAGTTTTCTTT. Translation gives CAWSVLSRTEVFF. Filled out from reference TRBV30 and TRBJ1-1, the complete variable domain reads SQTIHQWPATLVQPVGSPLSLECTVEGTSNPNLYWYRQAAGRGLQLLFYSVGIGQISSEVPQNLSASRPQDRQFILSSKKLLLSDSGFYLCAWSVLSRTEVFFGQGTRLTVV.

The chain is built from TRBV30 and TRBJ1-6; D gene unclear. CDR3 length: 14 residues. Germline loops: CDR1 GTSNPN, CDR2 SVGIG (reference sequence). The V end was cut by 7 bases, the J end by 6 bases, with 16 bases between. The CDR3 reads CAYTLVDSNSPLHF. The CDR3 DNA reads as TGTGCCTATACCCTCGTGGACTCTAATTCACCCCTCCACTTT.

The chain carries TRBV28 and TRBJ2-7, with D possibly being TRBD1 (5 bases). In germline, CDR1 is MDHEN, CDR2 SYDVKM. This CDR3 region has 14 residues. V shed 5 bases and J shed 3 bases, with 14 bases lying between them. The CDR3 nucleotides read TGTGCCAGCAGTAGACAGCCGGTGGGCTACGAGCAGTACTTC. Amino acids: CASSRQPVGYEQYF.

This clone was recorded a few times. The chain links TRBV11-3 to TRBJ2-2; D gene ambiguous. In germline, CDR1 is SGHNT, CDR2 YENEEA. The CDR3 is made up of 14 amino acids. The germline V and J ends were trimmed by 4 bases and 1 base, with 7 bases remaining between them. DNA for the CDR3: TGTGCCAGCAGCTCCCAGTGGAACACCGGGGAGCTGTTTTTT. Protein sequence: CASSSQWNTGELFF.

This clone qualifies as medium-sized. The J gene is TRBJ2-5, the V gene TRBV6-8, with D possibly TRBD2 on 7 matching bases. CDR3 length equals 16 residues. Deletions cut 2 bases from V and 0 bases from J, with 13 bases between. Germline CDR1 and CDR2: MNHGY and SAAAGT. The CDR3 DNA follows: TGTGCCAGCAGTTACCCGCGGGGGACACACCAAGAGACCCAGTACTTC. This sequence encodes CASSYPRGTHQETQYF.

This clone was picked up a small number of times. The J gene is TRBJ2-3, the V gene TRBV11-3; possibly TRBD2 for D (5 bases). This CDR3 has 16 residues. In germline, CDR1 is SGHNT, CDR2 YENEEA. V was cut by 4 bases and J by 2 bases, with 16 bases left in between. The CDR3 loop reads CASSSGSGIFTDTQYF. The CDR3, as DNA: TGTGCCAGCAGCTCCGGATCCGGGATCTTCACAGATACGCAGTATTTT.

This clone is large within its sample. This chain links TRBV28 with TRBJ2-1, with TRBD2 identical over 10 bases. This CDR3 contains 14 residues. The germline gives CDR1 MDHEN, CDR2 SYDVKM. Germline trimming cut 8 bases from V and 10 bases from J; bases unmatched to any gene: 11. CDR3 in DNA: TGTGCCAGCGCGGGGACTAGCGCTCGGGCGGAGCAGTTCTTC. It is translated as CASAGTSARAEQFF.

A few counts support this clone. The chain combines TRBV15 with TRBJ2-7; D is ambiguous. Deletions cut 0 bases from V and 2 bases from J, with 8 bases between. The CDR3 runs to 14 residues. Germline values: CDR1 LNHNV, CDR2 YYDKDF (reference sequence). This CDR3 is CATSRDQDTYEQYF. CDR3 DNA sequence: TGTGCCACCAGCAGAGATCAGGATACCTACGAGCAGTACTTC.

There are a few counts of this clone. This sequence joins TRBV7-2 and TRBJ1-4, with D possibly TRBD1 on 6 matching bases. V lost 3 bases to trimming and J lost 7 bases, with 12 bases between them. This CDR3 region has 14 residues. CDR1 SGHTA and CDR2 FQGNSA come from the germline V gene. The CDR3 region is CASSFLRQAEKLFF. CDR3 DNA sequence: TGTGCCAGCAGCTTCCTCCGACAGGCTGAAAAACTGTTTTTT.

This chain uses TRBV28 with TRBJ1-1; 10 positions agree with TRBD1. V lost 0 bases, J lost 6 bases, and 4 bases stayed unmatched. The CDR3 contains 15 residues. Germline CDR1 reads MDHEN; CDR2 reads SYDVKM. CDR3 DNA: TGTGCCAGCAGTTTATGGACAGGGGGCATCGCTGAAGCTTTCTTT. Protein product: CASSLWTGGIAEAFF.